This is a list of T cell receptor beta chains from one sample in a study of regulatory T cells in long-lasting Graves disease. TCRdb re-called the multiplex PCR reads with MiXCR, one entry per CDR3 protein. The table records around 510,000 distinct CDR3 sequences, 20% of them present only once. The specimen was peripheral blood mononuclear cells (PBMCs), collected when the disease was refractory, from a patient treated with antithyroid drugs. The receptor source for this set is a female donor with Graves disease. CDR3s include the opening cysteine and the closing phenylalanine or tryptophan. D genes are given only for firm matches. Clone size appears in some rows only: once, few, many, or a class for an expanded clone.

v_gene,abundance,d_gene,j_gene,CDR3aa,CDR3nt
TRBV7-9,few,TRBD2,TRBJ2-2,CASSFSRGGRPNTGELFF,TGTGCCAGCAGCTTTTCCCGGGGGGGACGACCGAACACCGGGGAGCTGTTTTTT
TRBV27,many,NA,TRBJ2-7,CASSLEGGGFYEQYF,TGTGCCAGCAGTTTAGAGGGGGGAGGGTTCTACGAGCAGTACTTC
TRBV29-1,NA,NA,TRBJ2-7,CSVGGRPYEQYF,TGCAGCGTTGGGGGCAGACCCTACGAGCAGTACTTC
TRBV11-2,many,NA,TRBJ2-7,CASSSLGYYEQYF,TGTGCCAGCAGCTCGCTCGGCTACTACGAGCAGTACTTC
TRBV7-6,NA,TRBD2,TRBJ2-1,CASSLFVVAGGASEQFF,TGTGCCAGCAGCTTGTTTGTCGTTGCGGGAGGGGCTAGTGAGCAGTTCTTC
TRBV12-3/TRBV12-4,many,NA,TRBJ2-7,CASSFHSYEQYF,TGTGCCAGCAGCTTCCACTCCTACGAGCAGTACTTC
TRBV6-1,NA,TRBD2,TRBJ2-7,CASSELPREGDEQYF,TGTGCCAGCAGTGAACTGCCTCGGGAGGGTGACGAGCAGTACTTC
TRBV2,many,NA,TRBJ1-1,CASSPRVGATEAFF,TGTGCCAGCAGCCCAAGGGTGGGGGCCACTGAAGCTTTCTTT
TRBV6-1,many,NA,TRBJ1-5,CASSERHYSNQPQHF,TGTGCCAGCAGTGAGAGGCACTATAGCAATCAGCCCCAGCATTTT
TRBV24-1,NA,NA,TRBJ1-5,CATSDLDPNQPQHF,TGTGCCACCAGTGACTTGGACCCCAATCAGCCCCAGCATTTT
TRBV19,many,NA,TRBJ1-1,CASSLRGTTEAFF,TGTGCCAGTAGTCTCCGCGGGACAACTGAAGCTTTCTTT
TRBV27,NA,TRBD2,TRBJ2-3,CASRVGLLAPRGDTQYF,TGTGCCAGCAGAGTCGGCCTACTAGCGCCCAGAGGGGATACGCAGTATTTT
TRBV29-1,few,NA,TRBJ1-5,CSANLGGNQPQHF,TGCAGCGCTAATCTGGGGGGAAATCAGCCCCAGCATTTT
TRBV6-1,many,NA,TRBJ1-5,CASKLGRIKFGSGNQPQHF,TGTGCCAGTAAACTTGGACGTATCAAGTTCGGATCGGGCAATCAGCCCCAGCATTTT
TRBV10-3,NA,NA,TRBJ2-2,CAINGGTGTGELFF,TGTGCCATCAACGGCGGGACGGGCACCGGGGAGCTGTTTTTT
TRBV5-4,few,NA,TRBJ2-4,CASSEPSQDIQYF,TGTGCCAGCAGCGAACCTAGCCAGGACATTCAGTACTTC
TRBV7-2,many,NA,TRBJ2-2,CASSFHGGGELFF,TGTGCCAGCAGCTTTCACGGAGGCGGGGAGCTGTTTTTT
TRBV7-2,many,TRBD1,TRBJ2-2,CASSVDGTGGTGELFF,TGTGCCAGCAGTGTAGACGGGACAGGGGGGACCGGGGAGCTGTTTTTT
TRBV14,NA,NA,TRBJ1-2,CASSLDSFEDYGYTF,TGTGCCAGCAGCCTAGACAGCTTCGAGGACTATGGCTACACCTTC
TRBV24-1,many,NA,TRBJ1-2,CATSDLTYGYTF,TGTGCCACCAGTGATTTGACGTATGGCTACACCTTC
TRBV13,NA,NA,TRBJ2-2,CASSLNPGELFF,TGTGCCAGCAGCTTGAATCCCGGGGAGCTGTTTTTT
TRBV9,few,NA,TRBJ1-1,CASSVAPGNTEAFF,TGTGCCAGCAGCGTAGCCCCCGGGAACACTGAAGCTTTCTTT
TRBV20-1,few,TRBD2,TRBJ2-7,CSASGTSGNYEQYF,TGCAGTGCTAGTGGGACTAGCGGAAACTACGAGCAGTACTTC
TRBV6-1,few,NA,TRBJ1-3,CATKTGQSGNTIYF,TGTGCCACCAAGACCGGACAGTCTGGAAACACCATATATTTT
TRBV5-6,NA,TRBD1,TRBJ2-1,CASSFGQGARNEQFF,TGTGCCAGCAGCTTTGGACAGGGGGCGCGCAATGAGCAGTTCTTC
TRBV28,NA,NA,TRBJ1-6,CASSTGAPGYNSPLHF,TGTGCCAGCAGCACGGGGGCGCCGGGTTATAACTCACCCCTCCACTTT
TRBV6-1,many,NA,TRBJ1-2,CASTDPGDYGYTF,TGTGCCAGCACCGATCCCGGGGACTATGGCTACACCTTC
TRBV20-1,few,NA,TRBJ1-1,CSASRQGNTEAFF,TGCAGTGCTAGTAGGCAGGGAAACACTGAAGCTTTCTTT